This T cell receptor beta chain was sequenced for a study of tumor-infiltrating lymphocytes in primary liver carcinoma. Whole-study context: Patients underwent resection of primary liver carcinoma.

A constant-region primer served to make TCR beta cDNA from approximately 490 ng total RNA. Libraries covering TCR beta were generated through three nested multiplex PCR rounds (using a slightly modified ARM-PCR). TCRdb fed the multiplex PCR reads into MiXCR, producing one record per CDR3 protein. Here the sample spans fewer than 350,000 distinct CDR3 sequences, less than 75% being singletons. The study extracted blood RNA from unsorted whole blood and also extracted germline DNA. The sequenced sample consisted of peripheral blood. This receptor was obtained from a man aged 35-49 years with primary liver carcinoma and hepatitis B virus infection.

The CDR3 DNA reads as TGTGCCAGTAGTAATAAACTAGCGATTCTGAGAGAGACCCAGTACTTC. It encodes CASSNKLAILRETQYF. The chain carries TRBV19 and TRBJ2-5; 7 bases match TRBD2. CDR3 length: 16 amino acids. Trimming cost V 4 bases and J 4 bases; bases outside gene matches: 12. CDR1 and CDR2 (germline): LNHDA, SQIVND (reference sequence).